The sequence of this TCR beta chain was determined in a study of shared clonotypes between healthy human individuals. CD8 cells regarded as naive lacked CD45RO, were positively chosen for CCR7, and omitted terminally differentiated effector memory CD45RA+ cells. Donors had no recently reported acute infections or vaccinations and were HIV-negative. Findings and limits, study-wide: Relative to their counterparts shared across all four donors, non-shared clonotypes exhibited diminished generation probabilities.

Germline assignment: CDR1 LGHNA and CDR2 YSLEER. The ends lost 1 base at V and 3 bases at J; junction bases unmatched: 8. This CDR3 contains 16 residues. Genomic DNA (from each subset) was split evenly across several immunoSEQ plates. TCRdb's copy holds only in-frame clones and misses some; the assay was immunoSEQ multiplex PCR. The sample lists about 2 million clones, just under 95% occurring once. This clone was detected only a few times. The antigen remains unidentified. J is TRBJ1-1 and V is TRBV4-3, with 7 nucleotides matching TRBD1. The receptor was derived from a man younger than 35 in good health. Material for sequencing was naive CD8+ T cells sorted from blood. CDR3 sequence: CASSQVAGGFDTEAFF. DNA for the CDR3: TGCGCCAGCAGCCAAGTGGCAGGGGGTTTCGACACTGAAGCTTTCTTT.